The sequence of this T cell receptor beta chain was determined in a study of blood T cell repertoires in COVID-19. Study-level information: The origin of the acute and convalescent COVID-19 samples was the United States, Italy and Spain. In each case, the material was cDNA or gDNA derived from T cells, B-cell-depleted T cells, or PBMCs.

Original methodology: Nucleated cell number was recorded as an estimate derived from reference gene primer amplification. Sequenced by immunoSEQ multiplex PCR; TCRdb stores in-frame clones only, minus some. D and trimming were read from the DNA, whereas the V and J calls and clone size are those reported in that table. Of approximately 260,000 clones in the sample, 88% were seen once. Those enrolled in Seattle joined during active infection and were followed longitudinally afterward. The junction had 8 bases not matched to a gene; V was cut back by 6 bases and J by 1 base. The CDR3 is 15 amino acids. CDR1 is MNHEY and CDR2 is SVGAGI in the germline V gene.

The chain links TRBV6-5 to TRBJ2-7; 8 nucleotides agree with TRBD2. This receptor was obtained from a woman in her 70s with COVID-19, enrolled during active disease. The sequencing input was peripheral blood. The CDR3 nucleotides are TGTGCCAGCAGGTACGGGGGGGGGCGTTCCTACGAGCAGTACTTC. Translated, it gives CASRYGGGRSYEQYF.